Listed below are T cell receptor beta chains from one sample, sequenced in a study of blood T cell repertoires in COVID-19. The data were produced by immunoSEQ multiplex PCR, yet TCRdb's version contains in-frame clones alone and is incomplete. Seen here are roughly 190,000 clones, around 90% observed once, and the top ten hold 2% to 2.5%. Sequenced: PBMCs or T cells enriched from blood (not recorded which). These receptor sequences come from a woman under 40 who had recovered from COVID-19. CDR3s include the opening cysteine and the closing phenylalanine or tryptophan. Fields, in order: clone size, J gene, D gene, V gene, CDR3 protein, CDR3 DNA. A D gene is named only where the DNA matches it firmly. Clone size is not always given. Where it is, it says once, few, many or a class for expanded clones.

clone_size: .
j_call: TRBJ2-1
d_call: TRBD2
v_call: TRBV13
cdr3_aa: CASSLSGGGYNEQFF
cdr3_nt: TGTGCCAGCAGCTTAAGCGGGGGGGGTTACAATGAGCAGTTCTTC

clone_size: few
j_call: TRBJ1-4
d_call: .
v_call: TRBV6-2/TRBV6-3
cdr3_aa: CASSYDQVNNEKLFF
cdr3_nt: TGTGCCAGCAGTTACGATCAGGTTAATAATGAAAAACTGTTTTTT

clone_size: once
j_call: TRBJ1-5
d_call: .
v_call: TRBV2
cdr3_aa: CASSDRSGQPQHF
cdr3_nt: TGTGCCAGCAGTGACCGGAGTGGTCAGCCCCAGCATTTT

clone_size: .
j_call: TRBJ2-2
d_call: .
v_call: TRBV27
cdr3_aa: CASSSWDKLNTGELFF
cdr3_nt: TGTGCCAGCAGTTCCTGGGACAAGCTGAACACCGGGGAGCTGTTTTTT

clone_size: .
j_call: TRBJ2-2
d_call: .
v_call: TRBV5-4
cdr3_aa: CASSLAGPGTGELFF
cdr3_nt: TGTGCCAGCAGCTTGGCCGGCCCCGGGACCGGGGAGCTGTTTTTT

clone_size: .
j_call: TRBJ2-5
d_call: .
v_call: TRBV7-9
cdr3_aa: CASSLDGGRETQYF
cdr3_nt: TGTGCCAGCAGCTTAGATGGCGGGCGAGAGACCCAGTACTTC

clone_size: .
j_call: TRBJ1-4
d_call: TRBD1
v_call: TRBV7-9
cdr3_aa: CASSLASGGKSEKLFF
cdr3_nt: TGTGCCAGCAGCTTAGCCTCAGGGGGCAAGAGCGAAAAACTGTTTTTT

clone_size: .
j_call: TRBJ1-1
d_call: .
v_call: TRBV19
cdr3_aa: CASSIEGEKNTEAFF
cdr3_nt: TGTGCCAGTAGTATAGAGGGCGAAAAGAACACTGAAGCTTTCTTT

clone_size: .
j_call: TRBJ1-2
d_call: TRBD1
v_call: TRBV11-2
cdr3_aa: CASSFDRGLLNYGYTF
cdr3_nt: TGTGCCAGCAGCTTTGACAGGGGGCTACTTAACTATGGCTACACCTTC

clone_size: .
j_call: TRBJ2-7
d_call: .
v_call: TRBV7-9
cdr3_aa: CASSLSLAPTYEQYF
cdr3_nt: TGTGCCAGCAGCTTATCTCTAGCGCCGACCTACGAGCAGTACTTC

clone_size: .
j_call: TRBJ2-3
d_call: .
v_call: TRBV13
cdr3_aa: CASQRGGNTDTQYF
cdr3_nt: TGTGCCAGCCAGAGGGGCGGGAACACAGATACGCAGTATTTT

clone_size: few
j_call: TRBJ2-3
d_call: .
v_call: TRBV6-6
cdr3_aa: CASSQLPGGRGTDTQYF
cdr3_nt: TGTGCCAGCAGTCAACTCCCCGGGGGGCGAGGTACAGATACGCAGTATTTT

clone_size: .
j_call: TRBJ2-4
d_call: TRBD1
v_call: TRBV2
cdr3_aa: CASSERRGTGLAKNIQYF
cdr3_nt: TGTGCCAGCAGTGAAAGGCGAGGGACAGGGTTAGCCAAAAACATTCAGTACTTC

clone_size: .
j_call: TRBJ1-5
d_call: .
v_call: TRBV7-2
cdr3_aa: CASSLGPGEPQHF
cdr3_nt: TGTGCCAGCAGCTTAGGGCCAGGGGAGCCCCAGCATTTT

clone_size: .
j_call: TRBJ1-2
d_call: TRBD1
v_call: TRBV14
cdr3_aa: CASSPTGDGYTF
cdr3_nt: TGTGCCAGCAGCCCGACAGGGGATGGCTACACCTTC

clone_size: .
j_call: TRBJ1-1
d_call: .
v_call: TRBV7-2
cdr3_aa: CASSLAAGVSTEAFF
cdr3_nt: TGTGCCAGCAGCTTAGCAGCGGGGGTGAGCACTGAAGCTTTCTTT

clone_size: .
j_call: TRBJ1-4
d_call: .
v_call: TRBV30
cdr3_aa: CAWTSGKGEKLFF
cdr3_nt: TGTGCCTGGACATCAGGAAAAGGAGAAAAACTGTTTTTT

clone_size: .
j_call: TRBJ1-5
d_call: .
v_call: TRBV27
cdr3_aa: CASSGADNQPQHF
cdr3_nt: TGTGCCAGCTCTGGGGCAGATAATCAGCCCCAGCATTTT

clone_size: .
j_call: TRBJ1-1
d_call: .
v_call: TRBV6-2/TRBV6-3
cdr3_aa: CASSKPSMNTEAFF
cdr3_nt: TGTGCCAGCAGCAAACCAAGCATGAACACTGAAGCTTTCTTT

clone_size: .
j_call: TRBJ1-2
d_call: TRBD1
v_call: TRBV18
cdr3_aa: CASSRYSIRDRGDGGYTF
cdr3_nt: TGTGCCAGCTCACGCTATAGTATTCGGGACAGGGGTGACGGTGGCTACACCTTC

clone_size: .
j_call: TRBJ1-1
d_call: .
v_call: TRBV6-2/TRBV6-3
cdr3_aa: CASSPGGRTEAFF
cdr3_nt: TGTGCCAGCAGTCCGGGGGGAAGGACTGAAGCTTTCTTT

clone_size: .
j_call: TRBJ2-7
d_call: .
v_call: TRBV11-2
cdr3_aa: CASRPIQGPLYEQYF
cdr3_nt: TGTGCCAGCAGACCTATTCAGGGGCCTCTGTACGAGCAGTACTTC

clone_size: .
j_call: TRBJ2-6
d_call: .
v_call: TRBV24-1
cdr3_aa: CATSDVRGSGANVLTF
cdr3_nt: TGTGCCACCAGTGATGTCAGGGGATCTGGGGCCAACGTCCTGACTTTC

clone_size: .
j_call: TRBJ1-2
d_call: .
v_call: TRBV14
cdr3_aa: CASSQDSTNYGYTF
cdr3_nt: TGTGCCAGCAGCCAAGACAGTACTAACTATGGCTACACCTTC

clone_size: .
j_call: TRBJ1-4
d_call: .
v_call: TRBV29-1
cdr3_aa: CIAGGSSAGKLFF
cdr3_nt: TGCATCGCCGGGGGGTCCTCGGCGGGAAAACTGTTTTTT

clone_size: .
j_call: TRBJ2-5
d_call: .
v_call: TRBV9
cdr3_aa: CASSVEGRTGGAQETQYF
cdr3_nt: TGTGCCAGCAGCGTAGAAGGGAGGACAGGCGGGGCCCAAGAGACCCAGTACTTC

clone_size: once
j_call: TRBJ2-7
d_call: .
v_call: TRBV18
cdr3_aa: CASSEAALTRQYF
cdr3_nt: TGTGCCAGCTCGGAGGCGGCTCTAACTAGGCAGTACTTC

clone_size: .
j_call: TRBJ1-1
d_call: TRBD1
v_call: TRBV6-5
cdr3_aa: CASSYGDRGDTEAFF
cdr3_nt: TGTGCCAGCAGTTACGGGGACAGGGGCGACACTGAAGCTTTCTTT

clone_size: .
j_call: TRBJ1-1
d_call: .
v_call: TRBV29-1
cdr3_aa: CSTKTVNTEAFF
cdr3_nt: TGCAGCACCAAGACAGTGAACACTGAAGCTTTCTTT

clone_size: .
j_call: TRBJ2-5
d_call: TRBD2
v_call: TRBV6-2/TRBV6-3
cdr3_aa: CASSFPLSGRQETQYF
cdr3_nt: TGTGCCAGCAGTTTCCCCCTCAGCGGGAGACAAGAGACCCAGTACTTC

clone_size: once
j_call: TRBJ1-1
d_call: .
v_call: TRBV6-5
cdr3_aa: CASRQQGRLGTEAFF
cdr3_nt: TGTGCCAGCAGGCAACAGGGTCGGCTTGGCACTGAAGCTTTCTTT

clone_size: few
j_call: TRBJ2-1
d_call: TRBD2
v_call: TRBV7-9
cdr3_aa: CASSPPRGWTSTSNEQFF
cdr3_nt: TGTGCCAGCAGCCCCCCACGTGGGTGGACTAGCACGTCAAATGAGCAGTTCTTC

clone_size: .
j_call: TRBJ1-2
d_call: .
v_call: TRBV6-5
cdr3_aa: CASSYSQGNYGYTF
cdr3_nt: TGTGCCAGCAGTTACTCCCAGGGTAACTATGGCTACACCTTC

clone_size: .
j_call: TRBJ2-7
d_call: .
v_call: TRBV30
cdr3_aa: CAWSVPYRSAAYEQYF
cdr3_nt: TGTGCCTGGAGTGTACCCTACAGGTCCGCCGCCTACGAGCAGTACTTC

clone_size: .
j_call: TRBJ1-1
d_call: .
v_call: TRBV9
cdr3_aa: CASSVGGVGNTEAFF
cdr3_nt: TGTGCCAGCAGCGTAGGTGGAGTCGGGAACACTGAAGCTTTCTTT

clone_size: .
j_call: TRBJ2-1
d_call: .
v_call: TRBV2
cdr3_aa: CASRIERTLAAFF
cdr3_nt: TGTGCCAGCAGAATCGAGCGGACCCTGGCTGCGTTCTTC